A selection of T cell receptor beta chains follows, all from one sample in a study of CD8 T cells in Susac syndrome. MiXCR, run by TCRdb on the immunoSEQ multiplex PCR reads, gives a single entry per CDR3 protein. The data contain 75,000 to 100,000 distinct CDR3 sequences, approximately 95% of them singletons. Sample: CD8+ T cells from PBMCs. Source of these receptors: a human donor with Susac syndrome. The CDR3 runs from the conserved cysteine through the conserved F or W. D genes are given only for firm matches. Some rows have no size entry. The others give once, few or many, or a class for an expanded clone.

J gene	D gene	clone size	V gene	CDR3 protein	CDR3 DNA
TRBJ1-1	-	-	TRBV5-1	CASSLASGVTEAFF	TGCGCCAGCAGCTTGGCCAGCGGGGTCACTGAAGCTTTCTTT
TRBJ2-3	-	-	TRBV7-9	CASSQPGDTQYF	TGTGCCAGCAGCCAGCCGGGGGATACGCAGTATTTT
TRBJ2-1	TRBD2	-	TRBV3-1	CASSQEGSGAYNEQFF	TGTGCCAGCAGCCAAGAGGGTAGCGGGGCTTACAATGAGCAGTTCTTC
TRBJ2-5	TRBD1	-	TRBV6-5	CASSTGGWETQYF	TGTGCCAGCAGCACAGGGGGCTGGGAGACCCAGTACTTC
TRBJ2-7	-	-	TRBV29-1	CSVEGLEYEQYF	TGCAGCGTTGAGGGTTTGGAGTACGAGCAGTACTTC
TRBJ2-2	-	-	TRBV6-5	CASSYSAAGELFF	TGTGCCAGCAGTTACTCGGCGGCCGGGGAGCTGTTTTTT
TRBJ2-7	-	-	TRBV20-1	CSAPVGTSYYEQYF	TGCAGTGCCCCCGTAGGGACATCCTACTACGAGCAGTACTTC
TRBJ2-7	TRBD1	-	TRBV18	CASSPGLRDRVPYEQYF	TGTGCCAGCTCACCGGGGCTCCGGGACAGGGTCCCCTACGAGCAGTACTTC
TRBJ2-7	-	-	TRBV20-1	CSARDPGILSSYEQYF	TGCAGTGCTAGAGATCCAGGGATCTTAAGCTCCTACGAGCAGTACTTC
TRBJ2-7	-	once	TRBV20-1	CSARVISNEQYF	TGCAGTGCTAGAGTCATAAGCAACGAGCAGTACTTC
TRBJ1-2	-	-	TRBV20-1	CSARDQGTTGADGYTF	TGCAGTGCTAGAGATCAAGGGACAACCGGGGCGGATGGCTACACCTTC
TRBJ2-7	TRBD1	-	TRBV20-1	CSARLGQGIYEQYF	TGCAGTGCTAGATTGGGACAGGGAATCTACGAGCAGTACTTC
TRBJ1-5	-	-	TRBV6-4	CASREGFTFHF	TGTGCCAGCAGAGAGGGCTTCACCTTCCATTTT
TRBJ2-1	TRBD2	-	TRBV30	CACYSGLYNEQFF	TGTGCCTGCTATAGCGGGCTCTACAATGAGCAGTTCTTC
TRBJ2-7	-	-	TRBV5-4	CASSWRGREQYF	TGTGCCAGCAGCTGGAGGGGGAGAGAGCAGTACTTC
TRBJ2-5	-	once	TRBV10-3	CAISELGSETQYF	TGTGCCATCAGTGAACTTGGGTCAGAGACCCAGTACTTC
TRBJ2-7	-	-	TRBV20-1	CSASARRVDFSYEQYF	TGCAGTGCTAGCGCCAGGCGGGTGGACTTCTCCTACGAGCAGTACTTC
TRBJ2-2	-	-	TRBV20-1	CSARKRTVSNTGELFF	TGCAGTGCTAGAAAAAGGACGGTCTCGAACACCGGGGAGCTGTTTTTT
TRBJ2-5	TRBD2	once	TRBV20-1	CSARNPSGKSETQYF	TGCAGTGCTAGAAACCCTAGCGGGAAGTCAGAGACCCAGTACTTC
TRBJ2-5	TRBD2	-	TRBV9	CASSGSISGSRQETQYF	TGTGCCAGCAGCGGATCGATTAGCGGGAGTCGTCAAGAGACCCAGTACTTC
TRBJ2-7	-	-	TRBV4-1	CASSQDGEQLYEQYF	TGCGCCAGCAGCCAAGATGGGGAGCAGCTATACGAGCAGTACTTC
TRBJ2-7	TRBD2	-	TRBV6-2/TRBV6-3	CASSYGTTHEQYF	TGTGCCAGCAGTTATGGGACTACCCACGAGCAGTACTTC
TRBJ1-2	-	-	TRBV12-3/TRBV12-4	CASSSQGGGYTF	TGTGCCAGCAGCTCACAGGGTGGTGGCTACACCTTC
TRBJ1-5	TRBD1	-	TRBV13	CASSLGTGGEPQHF	TGTGCCAGCAGCTTAGGAACAGGGGGTGAACCCCAGCATTTT
TRBJ2-3	TRBD2	-	TRBV20-1	CSARAREAYDTQYF	TGCAGTGCTAGAGCGCGGGAGGCATATGATACGCAGTATTTT
TRBJ2-1	TRBD1	-	TRBV15	CATSREDKGAHNNEQFF	TGTGCCACCAGCAGAGAGGACAAGGGGGCGCATAACAATGAGCAGTTCTTC
TRBJ1-2	-	-	TRBV12-3/TRBV12-4	CASSFSVGYTF	TGTGCCAGCAGTTTTTCTGTCGGCTACACCTTC
TRBJ2-7	-	-	TRBV15	CATSRANGGQDEQYF	TGTGCCACCAGCAGAGCCAATGGCGGACAAGACGAGCAGTACTTC
TRBJ2-7	-	once	TRBV2	CASSVNREQYF	TGTGCCAGCAGTGTCAACCGCGAGCAGTACTTC
TRBJ2-5	-	-	TRBV7-9	CASSSLQGQETQYF	TGTGCCAGCAGCTCGTTACAGGGACAAGAGACCCAGTACTTC
TRBJ2-3	TRBD2	-	TRBV4-2	CASSQVLAGDTDTQYF	TGTGCCAGCAGCCAAGTGCTAGCGGGAGACACAGATACGCAGTATTTT
TRBJ2-1	TRBD2	-	TRBV4-1	CASSQGTGTRFNEQFF	TGCGCCAGCAGCCAGGGGACCGGGACTAGATTTAATGAGCAGTTCTTC
TRBJ2-3	-	-	TRBV20-1	CSARDRVDTQYF	TGCAGTGCTAGAGATCGGGTAGATACGCAGTATTTT
TRBJ2-1	-	-	TRBV11-2	CASIEDRRNEQFF	TGTGCCAGCATCGAGGACAGAAGGAATGAGCAGTTCTTC
TRBJ2-4	-	-	TRBV20-1	CSARESGDLIGIQYF	TGCAGTGCTAGAGAGAGCGGAGACCTGATCGGCATTCAGTACTTC
TRBJ1-1	-	-	TRBV6-2/TRBV6-3	CASSYYPEAFF	TGTGCCAGCAGTTACTACCCCGAAGCTTTCTTT
TRBJ2-3	-	-	TRBV12-3/TRBV12-4	CASTGKTPGADTQYF	TGTGCCAGCACAGGGAAGACACCCGGGGCAGATACGCAGTATTTT
TRBJ1-1	-	-	TRBV12-3/TRBV12-4	CASSLGTGTEAFF	TGTGCCAGCAGTTTAGGAACAGGGACTGAAGCTTTCTTT
TRBJ2-1	TRBD1	-	TRBV4-1	CASSHRDREHNEQFF	TGCGCCAGCAGCCACAGGGACAGAGAGCACAATGAGCAGTTCTTC
TRBJ2-5	-	-	TRBV25-1	CASSELRTGETQYF	TGTGCCAGCAGTGAACTTAGGACCGGAGAGACCCAGTACTTC
TRBJ2-3	TRBD2	-	TRBV9	CASSVGPSGSTDTQYF	TGTGCCAGCAGCGTAGGTCCTAGCGGAAGCACAGATACGCAGTATTTT
TRBJ1-1	TRBD1	-	TRBV4-3	CASSQDGGQGPEAFF	TGCGCCAGCAGCCAAGATGGGGGACAGGGGCCTGAAGCTTTCTTT
TRBJ1-1	-	-	TRBV27	CASSKGLMNTEAFF	TGTGCCAGCAGCAAGGGCCTTATGAACACTGAAGCTTTCTTT
TRBJ2-7	-	once	TRBV6-5	CASSFYLGYEQYF	TGTGCCAGCAGTTTTTACCTCGGCTACGAGCAGTACTTC
TRBJ1-5	-	-	TRBV9	CASSVAGGLHQPQHF	TGTGCCAGCAGCGTAGCGGGTGGGCTGCATCAGCCCCAGCATTTT
TRBJ2-7	-	-	TRBV7-2	CASSLGIDTYEQYF	TGTGCCAGCAGCTTAGGCATAGACACCTACGAGCAGTACTTC
TRBJ1-2	-	-	TRBV27	CASSLSWQLNYGYTF	TGTGCCAGCAGTTTATCATGGCAACTGAACTATGGCTACACCTTC
TRBJ2-1	TRBD2	-	TRBV10-3	CAISSSGPEQFF	TGTGCCATCAGTTCTAGCGGGCCCGAGCAGTTCTTC
TRBJ2-4	-	-	TRBV6-6	CASSYSARENIQYF	TGTGCCAGCAGTTACTCGGCGAGGGAGAACATTCAGTACTTC
TRBJ1-2	-	-	TRBV20-1	CSASGLQVPRGYGYTF	TGCAGTGCCAGCGGGTTACAGGTCCCGAGGGGCTATGGCTACACCTTC
TRBJ2-1	TRBD2	-	TRBV12-3/TRBV12-4	CASSSLAGYNEQFF	TGTGCCAGCAGTTCCCTAGCGGGGTACAATGAGCAGTTCTTC
TRBJ2-5	TRBD1	-	TRBV7-9	CASSGPGQGQETQYF	TGTGCCAGCAGCGGCCCGGGACAGGGCCAAGAGACCCAGTACTTC
TRBJ2-7	TRBD2	-	TRBV3-1	CASSQGPGREGHYEQYF	TGTGCCAGCAGCCAAGGACCTGGGCGGGAGGGCCACTACGAGCAGTACTTC
TRBJ2-2	-	-	TRBV29-1	CSVFPGPTGELFF	TGCAGCGTTTTCCCGGGGCCTACTGGGGAGCTGTTTTTT
TRBJ2-1	TRBD2	once	TRBV12-3/TRBV12-4	CASRTSEGYNEQFF	TGTGCCAGCCGGACTAGCGAGGGCTACAATGAGCAGTTCTTC
TRBJ1-2	TRBD1	-	TRBV5-1	CASSLVAGGNGYTF	TGCGCCAGCAGCTTGGTGGCAGGGGGCAATGGCTACACCTTC
TRBJ2-3	-	-	TRBV9	CASSDTITDTQYF	TGTGCCAGCAGCGATACTATCACAGATACGCAGTATTTT
TRBJ2-3	-	-	TRBV5-1	CASSLAYGTRTDTQYF	TGCGCCAGCAGCTTGGCTTACGGGACCCGCACAGATACGCAGTATTTT
TRBJ2-1	TRBD1	-	TRBV20-1	CSARSGLGQVYNEQFF	TGCAGTGCTAGAAGTGGTTTGGGACAGGTCTACAATGAGCAGTTCTTC
TRBJ2-3	TRBD2	-	TRBV15	CATSRQLAGVTSTDTQYF	TGTGCCACCAGCAGACAACTAGCGGGAGTGACTAGCACAGATACGCAGTATTTT